The 32 T cell receptor beta chains below all came from one sample that was sequenced in a study of T cells after yellow fever vaccination. One entry per CDR3 protein, called by TCRdb with MiXCR from the 5' RACE reads. The table lists 300,000 to 400,000 distinct CDR3 sequences, around 13% of them singletons, with approximately 3.3% in the top ten. Sample: CD4+ T cells sorted from PBMCs, taken 15 days after the yellow fever booster vaccination. These receptors were collected from a man aged 18-30 years who received the YFV17D yellow fever vaccine.

This clonotype was detected only a few times. The CDR3 sequence: CASSRQEYNSPLHF. The CDR3 nucleotides are TGTGCCAGCAGTAGACAGGAGTATAATTCACCCCTCCACTTT. The gene calls are TRBV12-3 or TRBV12-4 and TRBJ1-6, with D perhaps TRBD1 (6 bases). The CDR3 spans 14 residues. Trimming pared 5 bases from V and 4 bases from J, leaving 9 bases between.

The rearrangement joins TRBV4-1 to TRBJ2-1; 7 bases agree with TRBD1. The CDR3 extends over 13 amino acids. With 3 bases clipped from V and 7 bases from J, the junction kept 3 bases outside the gene matches. The germline gives CDR1 MGHRA, CDR2 YSYEKL. CDR3 amino acids: CASSHRQGNEQFF. CDR3 in DNA: TGCGCCAGCAGCCATCGACAGGGAAATGAGCAGTTCTTC.

This chain connects TRBV5-1 to TRBJ2-7; 9 nucleotides agree with TRBD2. The germline CDR1 and CDR2 sequences are SGHRS and YFSETQ. With 4 bases clipped from V and 5 bases from J, the junction kept 10 bases outside the gene matches. The CDR3 consists of 15 residues. In nucleotides, the CDR3 is TGCGCCAGCAGCCTCACCGGGACTAGCAAGGACGAGCAGTACTTC. Amino acids: CASSLTGTSKDEQYF.

The sample holds many counts of this clonotype. The V gene is TRBV13, the J gene TRBJ2-2; 9 nucleotides line up with TRBD1. The CDR3 runs 16 residues. The germline gives CDR1 PRHDT, CDR2 FYEKMQ (reference sequence). Germline trimming cut 5 bases from V and 6 bases from J; bases unmatched to any gene: 10. The CDR3 spells CASSDYRGPAPGELFF. CDR3 DNA sequence: TGTGCCAGCAGCGATTACAGGGGGCCCGCCCCCGGGGAGCTGTTTTTT.

The chain is built from TRBV18 and TRBJ2-3; TRBD2 might be the D (7 bases). Germline loops: CDR1 KGHSH, CDR2 LQKENI. The V and J ends lost 5 bases and 3 bases respectively, with 21 bases between them. This CDR3 is built from 17 residues. The CDR3 reads CASSSLGGRGGTDTQYF. CDR3 coding DNA: TGTGCCAGCTCATCCCTCGGGGGGCGCGGTGGTACAGATACGCAGTATTTT.

This clonotype was seen a few times. Germline is not matched at one junction end, which may reflect a read error. CDR3 sequence: CASSQSGDRGYKSPLHF. As DNA, the CDR3 is TGTGCCAGCAGTCAATCCGGGGACAGGGGCTATAAGTCACCCCTCCACTTT. This chain uses TRBV6-5 with TRBJ1-6; 10 positions match TRBD1. The CDR3 length is 17 residues. Germline-derived CDR1 and CDR2 are MNHEY and SVGAGI.

V usage is TRBV3-1 and J usage is TRBJ2-7; 9 bases fit TRBD1. CDR1 is LGHDT and CDR2 is YNNKEL in the germline V gene (reference sequence). Trimming cost V 4 bases and J 12 bases; bases outside gene matches: 10. This CDR3 spans 13 amino acids. The CDR3 coding sequence is TGTGCCAGCAGCCTAGTGGGACAGGGACGTTTGTACTTC. It specifies CASSLVGQGRLYF.

This clonotype was observed at least ten times. The chain joins TRBV5-1 to TRBJ2-3; D may be TRBD2 (6 bases). Germline CDR1 and CDR2: SGHRS and YFSETQ. V was trimmed by 0 bases and J by 6 bases, leaving 11 bases between them. This CDR3 comprises 14 residues. CDR3 sequence reads: CASSLDPLADTQYF. The CDR3 DNA reads as TGCGCCAGCAGCTTGGACCCCCTAGCGGATACGCAGTATTTT.

Only a few counts were recorded for this clonotype. V is TRBV20-1 and J is TRBJ1-3, with a tentative D call TRBD1 (6 bases). The CDR3 runs 15 residues. V gave up 6 bases and J gave up 9 bases, with 24 bases separating them. Germline assignment: CDR1 DFQATT and CDR2 SNEGSKA (reference sequence). For the CDR3, the DNA is TGCAGTGCCCAAGAGACAGGCGACCCCGGGGGCACCATATATTTT. The encoded protein is CSAQETGDPGGTIYF.

The chain has TRBV7-2 and TRBJ1-2, with D uncertain. This CDR3 is built from 16 residues. Germline V CDR1 and CDR2: SGHTA, FQGNSA. Between the trimmed V and J ends, which lost 3 bases and 4 bases, there was a span of 18 bases. CDR3 loop: CASSFSGNTGSYGYTF. CDR3 DNA: TGTGCCAGCAGCTTTTCAGGAAACACGGGGAGCTATGGCTACACCTTC. Full variable domain (missing parts from reference TRBV7-2 and TRBJ1-2): GAGVSQSPSNKVTEKGKDVELRCDPISGHTALYWYRQSLGQGLEFLIYFQGNSAPDKSGLPSDRFSAERTGGSVSTLTIQRTQQEDSAVYLCASSFSGNTGSYGYTFGSGTRLTVV.

This clonotype was seen a few times. The chain has TRBV6-4 and TRBJ2-7, with no clear D. The CDR3 consists of 12 residues. Trimming pared 6 bases from V and 2 bases from J, leaving 8 bases between. Looked up from germline, CDR1 is MRHNA and CDR2 is SNTAGT. CDR3 nucleotide sequence: TGTGCCAGCAGCAGTCTGGCCTACGAGCAGTACGTC. As protein: CASSSLAYEQYV.

CDR3 protein: CASSFTGSTDTQYF. CDR3 DNA sequence: TGTGCCAGCAGCTTCACGGGCAGCACAGATACGCAGTATTTT. The rearrangement links TRBV28 to TRBJ2-3; D uncertain. V was shortened by 6 bases and J by 0 bases, with 10 bases between the two germline ends. The CDR3 spans 14 residues. Germline V gives CDR1 MDHEN, CDR2 SYDVKM.

The chain links TRBV24-1 to TRBJ2-1; possible D gene TRBD2, 7 bases. CDR1 and CDR2 from the germline V gene are KGHDR and SFDVKD. The CDR3 consists of 16 residues. The DNA of the CDR3 is TGTGGACCTCTGTTGGGCGGGGGCCCAATTGGGAATGAGCAGTTCTTC. Its protein is CGPLLGGGPIGNEQFF.

The rearrangement uses TRBV18 and TRBJ1-2; D perhaps matches TRBD1 (5 bases). Germline V gives CDR1 KGHSH, CDR2 LQKENI. Between the trimmed V and J ends, which lost 3 bases and 0 bases, there was a span of 11 bases. The CDR3 covers 15 residues. In DNA form, the CDR3 reads TGTGCCAGCTCACCTTTACAGGAGACTAACTATGGCTACACCTTC. Encoded protein: CASSPLQETNYGYTF. Complete variable domain (other parts from reference TRBV18 and TRBJ1-2): NAGVMQNPRHLVRRRGQEARLRCSPMKGHSHVYWYRQLPEEGLKFMVYLQKENIIDESGMPKERFSAEFPKEGPSILRIQQVVRGDSAAYFCASSPLQETNYGYTFGSGTRLTVV.

This clonotype was observed at least ten times. This rearrangement joins TRBV18 to TRBJ2-5; D remains ambiguous. This CDR3 has 13 amino acids. The V gene lost 0 bases and the J gene lost 5 bases, with 7 bases spanning the gap. CDR1 is KGHSH, CDR2 LQKENI, per germline. The CDR3 sequence: CASSPPSLETQYF. The CDR3 DNA follows: TGTGCCAGCTCACCACCTAGCTTGGAGACCCAGTACTTC.

This chain joins TRBV7-9 and TRBJ2-7, with 12 bases matching TRBD2. Unmatched junction bases numbered 2, after V lost 1 base and J lost 4 bases. CDR1 is SEHNR, CDR2 FQNEAQ, per germline (reference sequence). There are 15 residues in the CDR3. CDR3 DNA sequence: TGTGCCAGCAGCTTAGGACTAGCGGGGGTGTACGAGCAGTACTTC. Protein: CASSLGLAGVYEQYF.

This clonotype was seen repeatedly, ten times or more. This chain links TRBV28 with TRBJ2-7; the D call may be TRBD1 or TRBD2 (6 bases each). V lost 2 bases to trimming and J lost 2 bases, with 10 bases between them. Germline lookup yields CDR1 MDHEN and CDR2 SYDVKM. CDR3 length: 14 residues. CDR3 amino acids: CASSLSRGAYEQYV. CDR3 in DNA: TGTGCCAGCAGTTTAAGTAGGGGGGCCTACGAGCAGTACGTC.

This clonotype occurred a few times. The chain links TRBV29-1 to TRBJ2-5; D could derive from TRBD1 or TRBD2 (6 bases each). There are 13 residues in the CDR3. The V and J ends lost 6 bases and 1 base respectively, with 12 bases between them. From germline, CDR1 is SQVTM and CDR2 ANQGSEA. CDR3 sequence: CSVGGRAQETQYF. Here the CDR3 DNA reads TGCAGCGTCGGGGGCAGGGCCCAAGAGACCCAGTACTTC.

This clonotype has a handful of counts. The chain uses TRBV4-2 and TRBJ2-2, with D possibly TRBD1 on 6 matching bases. CDR1 is LGHNA, CDR2 YNFKEQ, per germline. This CDR3 has 16 amino acids. Trimming pared 2 bases from V and 1 base from J, leaving 11 bases between. CDR3 sequence (DNA): TGTGCCAGCAGCCAATCCACAGGGAGGAACACCGGGGAGCTGTTTTTT. It yields the protein CASSQSTGRNTGELFF.

This clonotype was counted between two and nine times. V and J are TRBV7-2 and TRBJ1-1; TRBD1 is a possible D gene (5 bases). Trimming cost V 5 bases and J 1 base, with 11 bases left between them. The CDR3 extends over 14 amino acids. CDR1 and CDR2 from the germline V gene are SGHTA and FQGNSA. The DNA for the CDR3 is TGTGCCAGCAGCCGGGGACTAGGGAACACTGAAGCTTTCTTT. Its translation is CASSRGLGNTEAFF.

The chain has TRBV6-2 or TRBV6-3 and TRBJ1-1, with D possibly TRBD1 on 5 matching bases. From germline, CDR1 is MNHEY and CDR2 SVGEGT. V lost 7 bases and J lost 4, with 16 bases in between. The CDR3 totals 14 residues. Written as DNA, the CDR3 is TGTGCCAGCAACGACCAGGGAGGATTCACTGAAGCTTTCTTT. Translated, it gives CASNDQGGFTEAFF.

This clonotype was found a few times. This chain joins TRBV7-9 and TRBJ1-2, with D unresolved. CDR3 length: 15 amino acids. In germline, CDR1 is SEHNR, CDR2 FQNEAQ (reference sequence). Trimming removed 5 bases at V and 11 bases at J, with 24 bases between. The CDR3, as DNA: TGTGCCAGCAGCCCAGACACGTTTTTTTTAGGGAGGTACACCTTC. This codes for CASSPDTFFLGRYTF.

The chain couples TRBV11-3 to TRBJ2-1, with 9 bases matching TRBD2. V lost 1 base to trimming and J lost 5 bases; unmatched junction nucleotides: 6. CDR3 length: 16 residues. CDR1 is SGHNT and CDR2 is YENEEA in the germline V gene. Here the CDR3 reads CASSLGAGGPDNEQFF. The DNA for the CDR3 is TGTGCCAGCAGCTTAGGGGCGGGGGGGCCCGACAATGAGCAGTTCTTC.

This clonotype was detected only a few times. This chain connects TRBV5-8 to TRBJ1-1, with TRBD1 matching over 9 bases. Germline CDR1 SGHTS, CDR2 YDEGEE. The CDR3 runs 15 residues. J lost 5 bases, V lost 1 base, and 6 bases had no gene match. CDR3 amino acids: CASSLYTGGWTEAFF. The CDR3 nucleotides read TGTGCCAGCAGCTTGTATACAGGGGGCTGGACTGAAGCTTTCTTT.

The chain joins TRBV20-1 to TRBJ2-2, with 9 bases fitting TRBD1. The germline V gene has CDR1 DFQATT and CDR2 SNEGSKA (reference sequence). This CDR3 contains 14 residues. V lost 5 bases to trimming and J lost 1 base; unmatched junction nucleotides: 2. CDR3 sequence (DNA): TGCAGTGCTGCGGGACAGGGGAACACCGGGGAGCTGTTTTTT. Protein product: CSAAGQGNTGELFF.

This clonotype was observed a handful of times. This sequence joins TRBV4-1 and TRBJ1-6; D is possibly TRBD1 (5 bases). V lost 1 base and J lost 6, with 10 bases in between. The CDR3 sequence is 15 residues long. In germline, CDR1 is MGHRA, CDR2 YSYEKL. DNA for the CDR3: TGCGCCAGCAGCCAAGGCGGGGGACTTAATTCACCCCTCCACTTT. It translates to CASSQGGGLNSPLHF.

There are many counts of this clonotype. The chain combines TRBV19 with TRBJ1-5; possibly TRBD1 for D (5 bases). The V end was cut by 3 bases, the J end by 6 bases, with 9 bases between. Germline CDR1 LNHDA, CDR2 SQIVND (reference sequence). The CDR3 extends over 13 amino acids. The CDR3 DNA reads TGTGCCAGTAGTATGAGCAGGGCTCAGCCCCAGCATTTT. Protein product: CASSMSRAQPQHF.

In this sample, this clonotype turned up many times. The genes are TRBV18 and TRBJ1-3; no clear D gene. The germline V and J ends were trimmed by 3 bases and 7 bases, with 10 bases remaining between them. CDR3 length: 13 residues. The germline V gene encodes CDR1 KGHSH and CDR2 LQKENI. This CDR3 reads CASSPSEENTIYF. For the CDR3, the DNA is TGTGCCAGCTCACCGTCGGAGGAGAACACCATATATTTT.

This clonotype was seen a handful of times. CDR3 residues: CASSRMTGAITDTQYF. CDR3 DNA sequence: TGTGCCAGCAGCCGGATGACAGGCGCGATCACAGATACGCAGTATTTT. The chain employs TRBV7-2 and TRBJ2-3; tentative D call: TRBD1 (6 bases). The CDR3 runs 16 residues. V was pared by 5 bases and J by 2 bases, with 17 bases between. Per the germline V gene, CDR1 is SGHTA and CDR2 is FQGNSA.

The V and J genes are TRBV5-1 and TRBJ2-7; 8 bases are shared with TRBD2. The length of the CDR3 is 16 residues. Per germline, CDR1 SGHRS and CDR2 YFSETQ. With V trimmed by 0 bases and J by 0 bases, 5 bases remained unmatched. The CDR3 coding sequence is TGCGCCAGCAGCTTGGGTCCCGGGGGGGGCTCCTACGAGCAGTACTTC. This codes for CASSLGPGGGSYEQYF.

V is TRBV20-1 and J is TRBJ2-1, with 8 bases aligning to TRBD2. CDR1 DFQATT and CDR2 SNEGSKA come from the germline V gene (reference sequence). The V segment lost 5 bases and the J segment 8 bases; nucleotides outside the gene matches: 2. The CDR3 is made up of 11 amino acids. The CDR3 is CSAPSGYEQFF. As DNA, the CDR3 is TGCAGTGCTCCTAGCGGGTATGAGCAGTTCTTC.

This clonotype was recorded a few times. This chain connects TRBV20-1 to TRBJ2-7, with a possible D match to TRBD2 (7 bases). V gave up 3 bases and J gave up 3 bases, with 18 bases separating them. Germline values: CDR1 DFQATT, CDR2 SNEGSKA (reference sequence). The CDR3 sequence is 15 residues long. CDR3 in DNA: TGCAGTGCTAGTTGGGTAGCCGGGGGGCGCTACGAGCAGTACTTC. It codes for CSASWVAGGRYEQYF.